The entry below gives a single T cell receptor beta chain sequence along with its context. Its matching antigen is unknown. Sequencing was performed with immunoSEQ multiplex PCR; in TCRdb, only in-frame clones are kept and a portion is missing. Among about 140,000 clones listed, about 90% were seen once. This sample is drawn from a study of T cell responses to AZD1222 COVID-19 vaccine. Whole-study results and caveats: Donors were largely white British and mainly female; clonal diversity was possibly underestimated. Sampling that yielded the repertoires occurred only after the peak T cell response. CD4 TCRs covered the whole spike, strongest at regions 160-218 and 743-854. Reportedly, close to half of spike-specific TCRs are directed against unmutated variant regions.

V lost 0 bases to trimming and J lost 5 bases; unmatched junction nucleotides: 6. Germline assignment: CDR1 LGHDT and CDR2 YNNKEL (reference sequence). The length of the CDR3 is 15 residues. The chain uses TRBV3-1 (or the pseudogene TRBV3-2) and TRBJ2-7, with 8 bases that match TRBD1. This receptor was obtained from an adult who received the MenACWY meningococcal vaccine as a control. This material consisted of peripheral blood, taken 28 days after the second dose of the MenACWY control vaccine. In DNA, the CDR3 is TGTGCCAGCAGCCAAGAATGGACAGGGAGGCACGAGCAGTACTTC. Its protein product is CASSQEWTGRHEQYF.